This entry concerns a single T cell receptor (beta chain). The sample belongs to a study of blood T cell repertoires in COVID-19. Study summary: Donors in the United States, Italy and Spain gave samples during acute or convalescent COVID-19. Nucleic acid was either cDNA or gDNA, and it came from T cells, B-cell-depleted T cells, or PBMCs.

Trimming took 1 base from V and 7 from J; bases not matched to a gene: 4. The V gene's germline CDR1 is LNHDA and CDR2 SQIVND (reference sequence). This CDR3 has 14 residues. Generated by immunoSEQ multiplex PCR, the TCRdb table keeps only in-frame clones and is missing some. The sample has nearly 200,000 clones; roughly 90% are singletons. This receptor was taken from a woman between 40 and 55 years old who had recovered from COVID-19. This chain links TRBV19 with TRBJ2-1, with 7 bases fitting TRBD2. Input material: peripheral blood. The CDR3: CASSIAGGLNEQFF. In DNA form, the CDR3 reads TGTGCCAGTAGTATAGCGGGAGGTCTTAATGAGCAGTTCTTC.